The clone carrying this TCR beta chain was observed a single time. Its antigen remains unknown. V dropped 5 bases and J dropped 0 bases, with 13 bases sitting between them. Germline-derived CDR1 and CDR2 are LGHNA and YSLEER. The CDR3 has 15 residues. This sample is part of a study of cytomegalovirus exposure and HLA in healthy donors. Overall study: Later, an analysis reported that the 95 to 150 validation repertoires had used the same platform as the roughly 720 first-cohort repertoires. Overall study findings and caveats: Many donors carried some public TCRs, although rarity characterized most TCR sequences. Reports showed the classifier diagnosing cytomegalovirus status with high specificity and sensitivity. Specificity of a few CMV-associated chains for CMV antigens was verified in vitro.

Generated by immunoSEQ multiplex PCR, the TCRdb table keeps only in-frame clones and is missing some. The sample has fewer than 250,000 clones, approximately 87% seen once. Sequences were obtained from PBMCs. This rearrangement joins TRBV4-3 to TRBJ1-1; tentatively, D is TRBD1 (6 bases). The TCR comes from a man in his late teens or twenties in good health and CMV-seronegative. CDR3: CASSIGTYMNTEAFF. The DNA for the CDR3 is TGCGCCAGCAGCATCGGGACATACATGAACACTGAAGCTTTCTTT.